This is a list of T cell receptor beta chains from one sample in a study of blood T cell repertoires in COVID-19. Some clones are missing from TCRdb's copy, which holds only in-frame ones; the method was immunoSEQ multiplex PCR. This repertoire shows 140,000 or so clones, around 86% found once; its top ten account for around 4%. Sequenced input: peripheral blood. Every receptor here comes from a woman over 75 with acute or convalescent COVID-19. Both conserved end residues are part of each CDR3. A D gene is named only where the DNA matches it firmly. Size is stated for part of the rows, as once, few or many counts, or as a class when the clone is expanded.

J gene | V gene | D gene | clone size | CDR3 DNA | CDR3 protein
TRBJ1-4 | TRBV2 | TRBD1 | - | TGTGCCAGCAGTGCAAACAGGGGGCTGCATGAAAAACTGTTTTTT | CASSANRGLHEKLFF
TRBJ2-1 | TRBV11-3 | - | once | TGTGCCAGCAGCTTCCTACCGTACAATGAGCAGTTCTTC | CASSFLPYNEQFF
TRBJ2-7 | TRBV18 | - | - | TGTGCCAGCTCACCAGGGGGGTCCTACGAGCAGTACTTC | CASSPGGSYEQYF
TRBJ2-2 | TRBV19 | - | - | TGTGCCAGTAGTACGCAGGCAAACACCGGGGAGCTGTTTTTT | CASSTQANTGELFF
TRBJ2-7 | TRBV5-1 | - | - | TGCGCCAGCAGCTTGGGACTTGTTTCCTACGAGCAGTACTTC | CASSLGLVSYEQYF
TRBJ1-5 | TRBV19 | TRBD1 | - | TGTGCCAGTAGGGACAGGGGTGGTCAGCCCCAGCATTTT | CASRDRGGQPQHF
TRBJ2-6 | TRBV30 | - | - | TGTGCCTGGAGATCCAGCTCTGGGGCCAACGTCCTGACTTTC | CAWRSSSGANVLTF
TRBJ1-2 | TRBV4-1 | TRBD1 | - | TGCGCCAGCAGCCAAGTGTACAGGGGATACGATGGCTACACCTTC | CASSQVYRGYDGYTF
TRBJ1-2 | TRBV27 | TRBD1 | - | TGTGCCAGCAGTATACGGGGACAGCATGGTAACTATGGCTACACCTTC | CASSIRGQHGNYGYTF
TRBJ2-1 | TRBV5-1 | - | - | TGCGCCAGCAGCTTGGCCACTGCCCGTGAGCAGTTCTTC | CASSLATAREQFF
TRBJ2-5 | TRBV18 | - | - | TGTGCCAGCTCTCCGGACAGTCCCCCTCCGGAGACCCAGTACTTC | CASSPDSPPPETQYF
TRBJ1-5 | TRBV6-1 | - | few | TGTGCCAGCAGTGAATTGGTAGATCAGCCCCAGCATTTT | CASSELVDQPQHF
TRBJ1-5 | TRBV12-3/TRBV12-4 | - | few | TGTGCCAGCGGTACAGGATCGAATCAGCCCCAGCATTTT | CASGTGSNQPQHF
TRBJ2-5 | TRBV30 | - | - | TGTGCCTTTGGCCCAATCTTGCAAGAGACCCAGTACTTC | CAFGPILQETQYF
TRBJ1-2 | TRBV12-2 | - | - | TGTGCAAGTCGGGCAGGGGCCCCCACCTATGGCTACACCTTC | CASRAGAPTYGYTF
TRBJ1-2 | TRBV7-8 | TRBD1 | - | TGTGCCAGCAGCAGTACCCGACAGGGCGGTGGCTACACCTTC | CASSSTRQGGGYTF
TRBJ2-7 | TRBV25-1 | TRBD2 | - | TGTGCCAGCAGTGACGGCGGGAGCTCCTACGAGCAGTACTTC | CASSDGGSSYEQYF
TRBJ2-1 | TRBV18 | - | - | TGTGCCAGCTCCAACTACAATGAGCAGTTCTTC | CASSNYNEQFF
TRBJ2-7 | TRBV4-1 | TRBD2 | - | TGCGCCAGCAGCCTTTCCCCCCTAGCGGGAGGGCCCCCCTACGAGCAGTACTTC | CASSLSPLAGGPPYEQYF
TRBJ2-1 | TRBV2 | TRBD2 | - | TGTGCCAGCCAACCGGGAGGCCCCTACAATGAGCAGTTCTTC | CASQPGGPYNEQFF
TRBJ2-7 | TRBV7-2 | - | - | TGTGCCAGCAGCTCGACAGAGTTCTACGAGCAGTACTTC | CASSSTEFYEQYF
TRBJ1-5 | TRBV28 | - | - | TGTGCCAGCAGAAGGGGAGGAGGCAATCAGCCCCAGCATTTT | CASRRGGGNQPQHF
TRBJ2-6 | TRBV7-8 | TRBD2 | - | TGTGCCAGCAACCACCGCCCGGGAGGAAGAATCTCTGGGGCCAACGTCCTGACTTTC | CASNHRPGGRISGANVLTF
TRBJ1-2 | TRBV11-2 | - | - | TGTGCCAGCAGCTTCGGTGCGAGTGGAGCCAACTATGGCTACACCTTC | CASSFGASGANYGYTF
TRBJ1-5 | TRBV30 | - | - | TGTGCCTGGAGTGTATCGTCGGAGCCCCAGCATTTT | CAWSVSSEPQHF
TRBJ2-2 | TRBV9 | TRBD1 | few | TGTGCCAGCAGCGCCTCCGGGACAGGGACCGGGGAGCTGTTTTTT | CASSASGTGTGELFF
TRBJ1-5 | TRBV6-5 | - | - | TGTGCCAGCAGGGGTGGACAGACGAATCAGCCCCAGCATTTT | CASRGGQTNQPQHF
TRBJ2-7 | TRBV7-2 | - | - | TGTGCCAGCAGCTTAGTAGGAGGGGCCTTTTCCTACGAGCAGTACTTC | CASSLVGGAFSYEQYF
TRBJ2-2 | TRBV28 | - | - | TGTGCCAGCAGTTCCCCGGGTACCGGGGAGCTGTTTTTT | CASSSPGTGELFF
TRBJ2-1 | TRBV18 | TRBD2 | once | TGTGCCAGCTCACCAAATAGGACTAGTCATCCGTTCTTC | CASSPNRTSHPFF
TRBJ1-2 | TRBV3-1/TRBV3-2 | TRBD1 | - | TGTGCCAGCAGCCAAGGGGACAGTATCTATGGCTACACCTTC | CASSQGDSIYGYTF
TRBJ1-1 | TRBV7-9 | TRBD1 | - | TGTGCCAGCAGCGTCGGGACAGGATGGGGCACTGAAGCTTTCTTT | CASSVGTGWGTEAFF
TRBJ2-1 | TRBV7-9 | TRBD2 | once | TGTGCCAGCAGCTTTCCTAGCGGGAGGCCAGGTGATGAGCAGTTCTTC | CASSFPSGRPGDEQFF
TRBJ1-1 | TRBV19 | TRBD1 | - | TGTGCCAGTAGTACGACAGGGTACACTGAAGCTTTCTTT | CASSTTGYTEAFF
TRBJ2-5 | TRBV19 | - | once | TGTGCCAGTAGTATCCAAGGCGGACAAGGGACCCAGTACTTC | CASSIQGGQGTQYF
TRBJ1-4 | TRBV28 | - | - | TGTGCCAGCAGTTTCACTAGGGGAGGACAACTGTTTTTT | CASSFTRGGQLFF
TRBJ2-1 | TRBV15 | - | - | TGTGCCACCAGCAGGGGTGGGGGCTACTCCTACAATGAGCAGTTCTTC | CATSRGGGYSYNEQFF
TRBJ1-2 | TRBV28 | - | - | TGTGCCAGCAGTGGACGGGACACAGAAAACTATGGCTACACCTTC | CASSGRDTENYGYTF
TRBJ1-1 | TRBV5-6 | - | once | TGTGCCAGCAGCTTGGGGGGGCGCGTTCGGAAAGAAGCTTTCTTT | CASSLGGRVRKEAFF
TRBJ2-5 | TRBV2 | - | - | TGTGCCAGCAGTGAAGGCCAAAACTATGGGGAGACCCAGTACTTC | CASSEGQNYGETQYF
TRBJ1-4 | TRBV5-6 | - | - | TGTGCCAGCAGCTTCGGTGCAACTAATGAAAAACTGTTTTTT | CASSFGATNEKLFF
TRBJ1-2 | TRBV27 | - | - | TGTGCCAGCAACCCCTCGCGGGGACTCTATGGCTACACCTTC | CASNPSRGLYGYTF
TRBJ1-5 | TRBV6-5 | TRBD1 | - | TGTGCCAGCAGCCCAGGGGGCGGTCTCAATCAGCCCCAGCATTTT | CASSPGGGLNQPQHF
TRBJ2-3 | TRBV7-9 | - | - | TGTGCCAGCAGCTGGACTAGCACAGATACGCAGTATTTT | CASSWTSTDTQYF
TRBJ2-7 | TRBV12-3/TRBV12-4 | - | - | TGTGCCAGCAGTTTGGGGGGCGAGCAGTACTTC | CASSLGGEQYF
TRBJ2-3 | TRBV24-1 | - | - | TGTGCCACCAGTCGCGGCACGGCGGACACAGATACGCAGTATTTT | CATSRGTADTDTQYF
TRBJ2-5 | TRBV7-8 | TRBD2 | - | TGTGCCAGCAGCTCCGAGGGGTGGCCTTCTAGCGGGAGAAAGACCCAGTACTTC | CASSSEGWPSSGRKTQYF
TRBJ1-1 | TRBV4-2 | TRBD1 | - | TGTGCCAGCAGCCCTTCAGGGGGCAATGGTATGAACACTGAAGCTTTCTTT | CASSPSGGNGMNTEAFF
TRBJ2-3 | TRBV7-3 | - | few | TGTGCCAGCAGCTTAAATGCCGCGGCCATCGGGCAGTATTTT | CASSLNAAAIGQYF
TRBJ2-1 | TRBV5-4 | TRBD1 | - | TGTGCCAGCAGGGGGGACAGGGTTGGTGAGCAGTTCTTC | CASRGDRVGEQFF